This T cell receptor beta chain was recovered during a study of OX40 agonist ivuxolimab in advanced cancers. Notes on the research overall: Ivuxolimab was a fully human IgG2 agonistic monoclonal antibody targeting the costimulatory receptor OX40 (CD134). Intravenous ivuxolimab was administered to patients every 2 weeks at six dose levels: 0.01, 0.1, 0.3, 1.5, 3 and 10 mg/kg. Of the 50 to 55 patients in dose escalation, some 20 had hepatocellular carcinoma, roughly 15 had melanoma, 9 had renal cell carcinoma and 9 had head and neck cancer. The dose-escalation cohort was about 87% male with a mean age of 60 years, ranging from roughly 23 to 79. Patients were allowed to have had prior anti-PD-1, anti-PD-L1 or anti-CTLA-4 therapy, and approximately 37% of the dose-escalation patients had been treated with checkpoint inhibitors. Three dose-escalation patients achieved partial responses, one with hepatocellular carcinoma and two with cutaneous melanoma. Peripheral TCRbeta sequencing aimed to test whether ivuxolimab altered TCR sequence diversity and caused clonal T-cell expansion. The paper covers the monotherapy dose-escalation part of the phase I ivuxolimab trial, which included N ≈ 54 patients.

The trial excluded patients who had a history of autoimmune disease or were on systemic immunosuppression. In every dose cohort, peripheral blood was drawn for TCR sequencing at baseline, cycle 4 day 1, and cycle 7 day 1. The samples were drawn from a first-in-human, open-label, multicenter phase I dose-escalation trial of ivuxolimab. Adults with locally advanced or metastatic melanoma, renal cell carcinoma, hepatocellular carcinoma or head and neck squamous cell carcinoma were enrolled in the trial. CD4+ and CD8+ T cells were sorted separately from peripheral blood before TCR sequencing. Relative to germline, V is 6 bases shorter and J is 0 bases shorter, with 8 bases between their ends. CDR1 and CDR2, per the germline V gene (reference sequence), are MNHNY and SVGAGI. The CDR3 sequence holds 14 residues, the cysteine and phenylalanine included. CDR3 DNA only is kept here, 42 bases in frame from base 1.

To sequence the TCRbeta CDR3 region, genomic DNA was isolated from the sorted cells. TCRbeta CDR3 regions were sequenced using the immunoSEQ Assay. The table was pulled from immuneACCESS by TCRdb, which kept in-frame rearrangements only. Such tables lose some clones; where checked, under half of the loss comes from unresolved V genes, and the rest has no known cause. This sample holds about 49,000 clones; about 85% were observed only once. The top ten constitute roughly 22% of the sample. As for this clone: The target of this receptor is not known. No qualities accompany the bases; no much larger clone lies one base away.

Overall study outcomes, separate from this receptor: Partial responders in the 0.1-3.0 mg/kg groups had among the lowest normalized peripheral clonal expansion, especially among CD8+ T cells. The antigen specificity of the peripheral T cells that underwent clonal expansion was not determined. Low levels of normalized T-cell clonal expansion were also seen in some nonresponding patients. At doses of 0.1 to 3.0 mg/kg, clonal expansion of both CD4+ and CD8+ blood T cells was observed from baseline to week 6. After ivuxolimab, expanded clones were on average more numerous among CD8+ T cells than among CD4+ T cells.

Specimen: CD4+ or CD8+ T cells sorted from blood, collected in a trial of the OX40 agonist ivuxolimab. The chain is encoded by TRBV6-6 joined to TRBJ2-2; the D segment could be TRBD2, given 5 matching bases. This clonotype was obtained from an adult with an advanced solid tumor such as melanoma, head and neck, liver or kidney cancer. The DNA is as follows: TGTGCCAGCAGCGGGGTAACGAACACCGGGGAGCTGTTTTTT. It is translated as CASSGVTNTGELFF.